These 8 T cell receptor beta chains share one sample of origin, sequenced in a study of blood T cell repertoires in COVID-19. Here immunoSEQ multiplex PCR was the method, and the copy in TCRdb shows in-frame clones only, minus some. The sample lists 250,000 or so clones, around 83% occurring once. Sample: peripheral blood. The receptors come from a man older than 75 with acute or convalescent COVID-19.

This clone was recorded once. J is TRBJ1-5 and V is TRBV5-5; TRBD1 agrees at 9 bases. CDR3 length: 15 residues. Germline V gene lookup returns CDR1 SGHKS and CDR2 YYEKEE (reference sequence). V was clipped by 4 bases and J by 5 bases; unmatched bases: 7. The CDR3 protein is CASSRTGTGYQPQHF. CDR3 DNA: TGTGCCAGCAGCCGAACCGGGACAGGGTATCAGCCCCAGCATTTT.

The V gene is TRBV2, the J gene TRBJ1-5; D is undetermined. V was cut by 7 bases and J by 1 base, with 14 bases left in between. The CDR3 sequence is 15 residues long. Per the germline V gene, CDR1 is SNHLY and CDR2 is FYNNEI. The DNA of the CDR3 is TGTGCCAGCATGAAGACTTCGGGAAGCAATCAGCCCCAGCATTTT. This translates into CASMKTSGSNQPQHF.

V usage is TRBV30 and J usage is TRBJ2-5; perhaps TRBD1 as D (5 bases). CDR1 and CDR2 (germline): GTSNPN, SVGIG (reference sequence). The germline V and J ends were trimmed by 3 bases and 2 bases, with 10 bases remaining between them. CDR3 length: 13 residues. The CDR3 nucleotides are TGTGCCTGGAGCGAGACAGCACAAGAGACCCAGTACTTC. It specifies CAWSETAQETQYF. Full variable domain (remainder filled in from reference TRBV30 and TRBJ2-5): SQTIHQWPATLVQPVGSPLSLECTVEGTSNPNLYWYRQAAGRGLQLLFYSVGIGQISSEVPQNLSASRPQDRQFILSSKKLLLSDSGFYLCAWSETAQETQYFGPGTRLLVL.

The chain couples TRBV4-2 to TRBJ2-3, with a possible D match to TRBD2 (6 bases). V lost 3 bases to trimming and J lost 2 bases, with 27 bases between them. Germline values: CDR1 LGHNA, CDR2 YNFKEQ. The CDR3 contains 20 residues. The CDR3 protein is CASSQSLGGPSGRYTDTQYF. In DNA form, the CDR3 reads TGTGCCAGCAGCCAGTCCCTAGGAGGGCCGTCGGGACGCTACACAGATACGCAGTATTTT.

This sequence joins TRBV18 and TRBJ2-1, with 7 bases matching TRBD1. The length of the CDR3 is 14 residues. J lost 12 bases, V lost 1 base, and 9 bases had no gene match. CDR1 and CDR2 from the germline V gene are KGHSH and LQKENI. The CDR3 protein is CASSPRDRTLMQFF. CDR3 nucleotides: TGTGCCAGCTCACCACGGGACAGAACACTTATGCAGTTCTTC.

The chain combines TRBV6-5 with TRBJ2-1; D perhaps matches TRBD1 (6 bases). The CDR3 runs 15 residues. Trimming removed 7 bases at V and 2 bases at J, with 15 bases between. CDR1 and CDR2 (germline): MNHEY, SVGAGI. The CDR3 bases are TGTGCCAGCACCTCGACGGGACAAACCTACAATGAGCAGTTCTTC. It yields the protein CASTSTGQTYNEQFF.

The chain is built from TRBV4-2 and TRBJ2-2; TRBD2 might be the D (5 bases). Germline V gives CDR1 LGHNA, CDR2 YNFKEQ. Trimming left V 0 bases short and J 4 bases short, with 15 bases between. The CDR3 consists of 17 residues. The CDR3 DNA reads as TGTGCCAGCAGCCAAGATTTATCAATTAGCGTCACCGGGGAGCTGTTTTTT. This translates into CASSQDLSISVTGELFF.

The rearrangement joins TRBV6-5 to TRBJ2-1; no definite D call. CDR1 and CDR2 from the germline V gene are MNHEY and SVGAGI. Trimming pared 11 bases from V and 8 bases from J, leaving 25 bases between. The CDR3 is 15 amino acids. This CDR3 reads CASRGQISPTHEQFF. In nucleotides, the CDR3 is TGTGCCTCCAGAGGCCAGATCTCACCTACTCATGAGCAGTTCTTC.